The 3 T cell receptor beta chains in this list originate from one sample, sequenced in a study of blood T cells in healthy people across ages. Through a sample-barcoded 5' primer and a J-beta primer mix, a second PCR was run for roughly 7 to 11 cycles. TCRdb processed the 5' RACE reads anew with MiXCR; each CDR3 protein has one entry. Counted here are roughly 790,000 distinct CDR3 sequences, 40% to 45% occurring once; the ten biggest clones make up roughly 20%. The sequencing input was blood. These receptors came from an older woman in good health.

This clonotype came up a few times. This chain uses TRBV5-1 with TRBJ2-3; maybe TRBD2 (6 bases). The CDR3 covers 18 residues. The V and J ends lost 1 base and 6 bases respectively, with 24 bases between them. The germline V gene has CDR1 SGHRS and CDR2 YFSETQ. The CDR3 DNA reads as TGCGCCAGCAGCTTGAGTAGCGGACGGGGCACGTCCGCGGATACGCAGTATTTT. Residues: CASSLSSGRGTSADTQYF.

This chain uses TRBV28 with TRBJ2-1; tentatively, D is TRBD1 (6 bases). V was shortened by 3 bases and J by 7 bases, with 13 bases between the two germline ends. The CDR3 is 14 amino acids. Germline V gives CDR1 MDHEN, CDR2 SYDVKM. The chain's CDR3 is CASSFQGRGNEQFF. The DNA of the CDR3 is TGTGCCAGCAGTTTCCAGGGGAGAGGTAATGAGCAGTTCTTC.

This clonotype appeared many times. The genes are TRBV7-3 and TRBJ2-3; 14 bases are a match to TRBD2. Germline CDR1 and CDR2: SGHTA and FQGTGA. This CDR3 is 18 amino acids long. The V segment lost 3 bases and the J segment 5 bases; nucleotides outside the gene matches: 10. For the CDR3, the DNA is TGTGCCAGCAGCTTCTTACCTGGGACTAGCGGGAGCTTAGATACGCAGTATTTT. It is translated as CASSFLPGTSGSLDTQYF.